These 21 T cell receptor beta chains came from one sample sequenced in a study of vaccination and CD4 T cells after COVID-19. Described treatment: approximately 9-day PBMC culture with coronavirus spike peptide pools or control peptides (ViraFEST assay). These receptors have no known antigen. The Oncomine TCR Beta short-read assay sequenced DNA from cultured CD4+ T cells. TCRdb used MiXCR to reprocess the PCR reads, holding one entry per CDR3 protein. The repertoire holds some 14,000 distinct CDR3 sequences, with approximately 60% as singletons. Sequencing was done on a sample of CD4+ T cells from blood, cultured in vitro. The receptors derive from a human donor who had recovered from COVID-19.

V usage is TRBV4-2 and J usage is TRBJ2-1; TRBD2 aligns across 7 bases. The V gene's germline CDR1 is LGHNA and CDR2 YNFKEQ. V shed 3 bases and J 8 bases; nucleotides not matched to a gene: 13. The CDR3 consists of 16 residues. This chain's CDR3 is CASSQATGGRLYEQFF. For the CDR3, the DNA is TGTGCCAGCAGCCAGGCTACGGGAGGCCGGCTATATGAGCAGTTCTTC.

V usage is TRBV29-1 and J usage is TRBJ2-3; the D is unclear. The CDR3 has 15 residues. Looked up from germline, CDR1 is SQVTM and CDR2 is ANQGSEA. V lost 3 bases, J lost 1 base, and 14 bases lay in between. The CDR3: CSVDLSQRGTDTQYF. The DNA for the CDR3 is TGCAGCGTTGATTTGTCCCAAAGGGGCACAGATACGCAGTATTTT.

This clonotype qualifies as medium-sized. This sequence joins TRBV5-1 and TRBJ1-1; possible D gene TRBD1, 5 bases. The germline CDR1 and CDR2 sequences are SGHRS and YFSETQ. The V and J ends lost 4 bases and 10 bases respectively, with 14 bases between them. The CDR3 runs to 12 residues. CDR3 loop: CASSPTGQGAFF. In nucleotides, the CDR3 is TGCGCCAGCAGCCCTACTGGACAAGGAGCTTTCTTT.

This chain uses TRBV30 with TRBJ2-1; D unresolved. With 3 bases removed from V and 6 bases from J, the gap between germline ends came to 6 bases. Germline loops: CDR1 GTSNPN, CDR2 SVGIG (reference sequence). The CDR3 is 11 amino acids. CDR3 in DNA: TGTGCCTGGAGCCTGCCCAATGAGCAGTTCTTC. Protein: CAWSLPNEQFF.

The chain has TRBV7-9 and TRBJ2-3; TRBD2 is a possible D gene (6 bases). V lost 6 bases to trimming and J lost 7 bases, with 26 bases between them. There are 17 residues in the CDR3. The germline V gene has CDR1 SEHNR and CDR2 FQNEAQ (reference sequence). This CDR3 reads CASRGDRGLQAHHTQYF. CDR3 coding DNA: TGTGCCAGCAGGGGGGACCGGGGACTCCAAGCACACCATACGCAGTATTTT.

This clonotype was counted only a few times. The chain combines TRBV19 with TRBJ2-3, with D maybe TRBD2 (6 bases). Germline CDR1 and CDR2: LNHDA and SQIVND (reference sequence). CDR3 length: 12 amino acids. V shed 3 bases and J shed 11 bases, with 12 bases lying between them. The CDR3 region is CASSISWGVQYF. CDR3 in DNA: TGTGCCAGTAGTATCAGTTGGGGGGTGCAGTATTTT.

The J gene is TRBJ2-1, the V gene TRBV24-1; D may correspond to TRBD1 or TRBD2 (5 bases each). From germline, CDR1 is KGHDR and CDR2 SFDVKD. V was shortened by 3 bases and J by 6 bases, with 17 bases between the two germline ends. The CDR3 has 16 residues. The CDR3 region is CATSDASLRGSNEQFF. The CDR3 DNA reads TGTGCCACCAGTGATGCCTCGCTGAGGGGTTCCAATGAGCAGTTCTTC.

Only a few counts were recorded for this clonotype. In nucleotides, the CDR3 is TGCGCCAGCAGCTTAACAGGGATAGGTACGGCTTTCTTT. Translated: CASSLTGIGTAFF. The rearrangement uses TRBV10-1 and TRBJ1-1; D is possibly TRBD1 (6 bases). Per germline, CDR1 WNHNN and CDR2 SYGVQD (reference sequence). This CDR3 is built from 13 residues. The germline V and J ends were trimmed by 6 bases and 11 bases, with 19 bases remaining between them.

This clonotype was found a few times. The CDR3 sequence: CATSPRRGGQETQYF. Here the CDR3 DNA reads TGTGCCACCAGTCCGAGAAGGGGAGGACAAGAGACCCAGTACTTC. The chain is built from TRBV24-1 and TRBJ2-5, with a possible D match to TRBD2 (6 bases). This CDR3 is built from 15 residues. Germline V CDR1 and CDR2: KGHDR, SFDVKD. V was trimmed by 6 bases and J by 2 bases, leaving 15 bases between them.

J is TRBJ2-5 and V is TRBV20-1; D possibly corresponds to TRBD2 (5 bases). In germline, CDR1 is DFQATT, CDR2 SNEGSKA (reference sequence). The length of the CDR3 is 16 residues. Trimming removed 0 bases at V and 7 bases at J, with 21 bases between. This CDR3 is CSARDPGGFARVTQYF. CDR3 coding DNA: TGCAGTGCTAGAGATCCAGGAGGCTTTGCACGAGTGACCCAGTACTTC.

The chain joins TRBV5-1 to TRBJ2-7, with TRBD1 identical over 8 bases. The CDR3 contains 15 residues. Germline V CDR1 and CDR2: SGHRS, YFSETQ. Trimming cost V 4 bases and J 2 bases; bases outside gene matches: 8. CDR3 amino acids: CASSPGTGLTYEQYF. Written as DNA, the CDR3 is TGCGCCAGCAGCCCGGGGACAGGTTTGACCTACGAGCAGTACTTC.

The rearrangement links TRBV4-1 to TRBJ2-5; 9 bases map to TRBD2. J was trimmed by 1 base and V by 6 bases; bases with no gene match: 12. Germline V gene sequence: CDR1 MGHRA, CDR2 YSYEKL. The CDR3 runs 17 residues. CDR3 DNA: TGCGCCAGCAGAACCCACCTAGCGGGAAACCGCCAAGAGACCCAGTACTTC. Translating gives CASRTHLAGNRQETQYF.

The CDR3 sequence is CASSHRWGGTYNEQFF. The CDR3 DNA sequence: TGTGCCAGCAGCCATCGTTGGGGGGGGACCTACAATGAGCAGTTCTTC. This chain uses TRBV27 with TRBJ2-1, with 7 bases lining up with TRBD2. The ends lost 6 bases at V and 2 bases at J; junction bases unmatched: 10. The CDR3 has 16 amino acids. CDR1 MNHEY and CDR2 SMNVEV come from the germline V gene (reference sequence).

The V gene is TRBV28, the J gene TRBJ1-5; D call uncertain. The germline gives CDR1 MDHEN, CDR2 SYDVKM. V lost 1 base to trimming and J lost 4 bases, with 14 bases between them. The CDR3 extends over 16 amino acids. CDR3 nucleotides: TGTGCCAGCAGTTTATACCCGGACCGACCAAATCAGCCCCAGCATTTT. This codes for CASSLYPDRPNQPQHF.

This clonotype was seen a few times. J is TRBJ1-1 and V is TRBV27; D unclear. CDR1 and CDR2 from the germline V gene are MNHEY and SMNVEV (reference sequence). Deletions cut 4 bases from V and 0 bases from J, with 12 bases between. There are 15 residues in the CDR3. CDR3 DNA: TGTGCCAGCAGTTCCCACAGTCTCATGAACACTGAAGCTTTCTTT. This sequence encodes CASSSHSLMNTEAFF.

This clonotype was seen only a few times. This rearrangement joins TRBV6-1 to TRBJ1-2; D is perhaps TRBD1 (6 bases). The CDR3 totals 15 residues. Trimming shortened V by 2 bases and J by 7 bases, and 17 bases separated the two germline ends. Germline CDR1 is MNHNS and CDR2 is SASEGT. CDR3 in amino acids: CASSELWGGGPGYTF. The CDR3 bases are TGTGCCAGCAGTGAACTTTGGGGGGGCGGTCCTGGCTACACCTTC.

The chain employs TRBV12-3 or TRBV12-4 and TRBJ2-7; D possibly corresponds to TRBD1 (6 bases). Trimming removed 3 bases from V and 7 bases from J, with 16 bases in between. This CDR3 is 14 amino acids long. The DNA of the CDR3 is TGTGCCAGCAGTTTTTCAGGGGTTTTAGGTGAGCAGTACTTC. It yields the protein CASSFSGVLGEQYF.

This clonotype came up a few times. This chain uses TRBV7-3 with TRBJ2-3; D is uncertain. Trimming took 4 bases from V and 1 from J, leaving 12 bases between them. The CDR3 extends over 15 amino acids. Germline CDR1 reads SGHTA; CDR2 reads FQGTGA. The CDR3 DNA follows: TGTGCCAGCAGCTCCCATCTAACAGGCACAGATACGCAGTATTTT. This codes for CASSSHLTGTDTQYF.

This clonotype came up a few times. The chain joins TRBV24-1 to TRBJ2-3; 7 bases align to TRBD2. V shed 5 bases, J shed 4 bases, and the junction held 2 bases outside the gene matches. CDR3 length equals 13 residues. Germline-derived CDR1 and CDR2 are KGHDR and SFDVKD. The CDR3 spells CATSGTSSDTQYF. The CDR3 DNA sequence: TGTGCCACCAGTGGGACTAGTTCAGATACGCAGTATTTT.

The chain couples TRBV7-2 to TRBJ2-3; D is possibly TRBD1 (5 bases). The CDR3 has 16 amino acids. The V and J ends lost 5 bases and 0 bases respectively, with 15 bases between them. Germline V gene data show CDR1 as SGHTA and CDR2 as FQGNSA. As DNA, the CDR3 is TGTGCCAGCAGCCGTACGACAGACCCTAGCACAGATACGCAGTATTTT. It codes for CASSRTTDPSTDTQYF.

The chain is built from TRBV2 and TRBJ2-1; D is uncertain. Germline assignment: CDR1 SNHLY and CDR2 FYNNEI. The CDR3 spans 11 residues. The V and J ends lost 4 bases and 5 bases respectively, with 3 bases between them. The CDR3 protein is CASSGDNEQFF. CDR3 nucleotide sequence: TGTGCCAGCAGTGGAGACAATGAGCAGTTCTTC.